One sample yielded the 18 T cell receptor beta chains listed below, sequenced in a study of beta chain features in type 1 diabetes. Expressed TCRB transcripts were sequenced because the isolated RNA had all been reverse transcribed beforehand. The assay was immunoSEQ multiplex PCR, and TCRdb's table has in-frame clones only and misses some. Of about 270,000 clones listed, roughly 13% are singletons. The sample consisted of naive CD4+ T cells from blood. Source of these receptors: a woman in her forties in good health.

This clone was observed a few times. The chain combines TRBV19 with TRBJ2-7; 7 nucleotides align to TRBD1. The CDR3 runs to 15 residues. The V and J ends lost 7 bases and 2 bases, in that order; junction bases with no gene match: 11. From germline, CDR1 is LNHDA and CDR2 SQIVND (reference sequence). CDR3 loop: CASTPTGVYTYEQYF. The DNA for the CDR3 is TGTGCCAGTACCCCCACAGGGGTCTACACCTACGAGCAGTACTTC.

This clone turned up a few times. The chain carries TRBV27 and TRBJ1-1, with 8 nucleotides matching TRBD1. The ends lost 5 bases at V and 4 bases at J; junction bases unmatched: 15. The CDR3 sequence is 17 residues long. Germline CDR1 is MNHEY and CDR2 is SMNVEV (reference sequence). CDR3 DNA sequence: TGTGCCAGCAGTCCCATGACAGGGGTCGGGGGCATCACTGAAGCTTTCTTT. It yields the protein CASSPMTGVGGITEAFF.

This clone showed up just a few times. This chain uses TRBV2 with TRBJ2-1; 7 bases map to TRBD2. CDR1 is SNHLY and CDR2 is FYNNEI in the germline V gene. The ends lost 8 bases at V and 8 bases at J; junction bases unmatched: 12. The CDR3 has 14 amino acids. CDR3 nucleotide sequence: TGTGCCAGCTCGTGGAGCGGGGCCCGGGATGAGCAGTTCTTC. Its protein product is CASSWSGARDEQFF.

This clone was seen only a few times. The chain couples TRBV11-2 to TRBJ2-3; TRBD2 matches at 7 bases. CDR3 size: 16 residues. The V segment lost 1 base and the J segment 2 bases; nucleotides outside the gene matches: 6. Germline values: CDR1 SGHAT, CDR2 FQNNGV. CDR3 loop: CASSLGLALSTDTQYF. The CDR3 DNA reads TGTGCCAGCAGCTTAGGACTAGCCCTCTCCACAGATACGCAGTATTTT. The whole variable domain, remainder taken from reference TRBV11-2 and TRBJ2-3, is EAGVAQSPRYKIIEKRQSVAFWCNPISGHATLYWYQQILGQGPKLLIQFQNNGVVDDSQLPKDRFSAERLKGVDSTLKIQPAKLEDSAVYLCASSLGLALSTDTQYFGPGTRLTVL.

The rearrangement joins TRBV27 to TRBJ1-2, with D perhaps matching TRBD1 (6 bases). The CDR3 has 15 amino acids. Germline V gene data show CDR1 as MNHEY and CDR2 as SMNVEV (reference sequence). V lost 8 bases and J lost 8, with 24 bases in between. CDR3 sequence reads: CASGTGGLTKRGYTF. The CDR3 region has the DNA TGTGCCAGCGGGACGGGGGGGCTAACGAAGAGGGGCTACACCTTC.

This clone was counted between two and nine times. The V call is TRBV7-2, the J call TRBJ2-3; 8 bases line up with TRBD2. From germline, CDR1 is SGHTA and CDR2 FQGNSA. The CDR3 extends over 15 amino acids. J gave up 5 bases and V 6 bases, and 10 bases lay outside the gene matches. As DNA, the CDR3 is TGTGCCAGCAGGCCGTCGGGGGGGCGTAGAGATACGCAGTATTTT. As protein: CASRPSGGRRDTQYF.

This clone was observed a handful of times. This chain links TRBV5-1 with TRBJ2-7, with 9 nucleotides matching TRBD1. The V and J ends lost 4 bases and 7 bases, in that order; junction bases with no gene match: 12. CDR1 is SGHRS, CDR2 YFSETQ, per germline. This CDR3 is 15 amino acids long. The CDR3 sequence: CASSRSPGTGLEQYF. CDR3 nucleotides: TGCGCCAGCAGCAGAAGTCCCGGGACAGGGTTAGAGCAGTACTTC.

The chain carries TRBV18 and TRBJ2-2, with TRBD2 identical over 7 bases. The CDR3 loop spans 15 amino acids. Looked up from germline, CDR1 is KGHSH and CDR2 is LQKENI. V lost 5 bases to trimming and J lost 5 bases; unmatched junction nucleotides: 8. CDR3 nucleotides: TGTGCCAGCTCAACCTCTAGCGGCGGTACCGGGGAGCTGTTTTTT. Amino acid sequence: CASSTSSGGTGELFF.

The CDR3 region has the DNA TGTGCCAGCAGCTTAGGCCAGGCCGGGAACCGAAACACCATATATTTT. Translated, it gives CASSLGQAGNRNTIYF. The chain carries TRBV11-2 and TRBJ1-3; no clear D gene. The CDR3 has 16 residues. The germline CDR1 and CDR2 sequences are SGHAT and FQNNGV. Trimming took off 1 base at V and 5 bases at J, with 15 bases between the two ends.

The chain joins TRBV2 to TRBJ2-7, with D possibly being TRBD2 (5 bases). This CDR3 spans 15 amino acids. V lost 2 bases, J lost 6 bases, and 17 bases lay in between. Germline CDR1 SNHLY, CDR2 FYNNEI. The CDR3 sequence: CASSEWRVREGEQYF. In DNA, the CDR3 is TGTGCCAGCAGTGAATGGAGAGTCCGAGAGGGCGAGCAGTACTTC.

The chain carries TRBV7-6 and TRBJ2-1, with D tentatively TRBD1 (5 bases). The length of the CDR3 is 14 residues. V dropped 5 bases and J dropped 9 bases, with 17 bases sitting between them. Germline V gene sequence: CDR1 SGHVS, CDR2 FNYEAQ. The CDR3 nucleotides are TGTGCCAGCAGCGGAAATCCGGCAGGGATTGAGCAGTTCTTC. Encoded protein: CASSGNPAGIEQFF.

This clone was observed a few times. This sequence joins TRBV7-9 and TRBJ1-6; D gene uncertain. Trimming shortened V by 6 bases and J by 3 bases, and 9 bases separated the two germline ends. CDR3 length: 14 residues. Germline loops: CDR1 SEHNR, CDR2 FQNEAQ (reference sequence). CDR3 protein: CASSSGVYNSPLHF. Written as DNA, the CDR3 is TGTGCCAGCAGTTCCGGGGTCTATAATTCACCCCTCCACTTT.

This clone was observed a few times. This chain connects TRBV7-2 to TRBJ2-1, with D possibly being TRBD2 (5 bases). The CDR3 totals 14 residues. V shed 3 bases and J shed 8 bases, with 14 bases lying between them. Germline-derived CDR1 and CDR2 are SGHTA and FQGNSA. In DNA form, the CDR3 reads TGTGCCAGCAGCTTTGGACTTCGTAGGTATGAGCAGTTCTTC. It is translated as CASSFGLRRYEQFF. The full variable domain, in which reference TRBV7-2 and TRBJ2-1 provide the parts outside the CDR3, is GAGVSQSPSNKVTEKGKDVELRCDPISGHTALYWYRQSLGQGLEFLIYFQGNSAPDKSGLPSDRFSAERTGGSVSTLTIQRTQQEDSAVYLCASSFGLRRYEQFFGPGTRLTVL.

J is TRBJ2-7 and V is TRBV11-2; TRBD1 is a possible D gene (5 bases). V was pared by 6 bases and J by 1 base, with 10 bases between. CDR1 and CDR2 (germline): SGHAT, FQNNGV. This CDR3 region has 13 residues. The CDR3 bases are TGTGCCAGCAGTTTGGGGCGGTCCTACGAGCAGTACTTC. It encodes CASSLGRSYEQYF.

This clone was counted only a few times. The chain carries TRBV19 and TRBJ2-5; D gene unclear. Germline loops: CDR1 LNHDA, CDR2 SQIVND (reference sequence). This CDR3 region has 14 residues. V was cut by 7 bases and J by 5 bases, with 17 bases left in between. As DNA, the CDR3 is TGTGCCAGTACCGATCGCTCAGGAACGGAGACCCAGTACTTC. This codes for CASTDRSGTETQYF.

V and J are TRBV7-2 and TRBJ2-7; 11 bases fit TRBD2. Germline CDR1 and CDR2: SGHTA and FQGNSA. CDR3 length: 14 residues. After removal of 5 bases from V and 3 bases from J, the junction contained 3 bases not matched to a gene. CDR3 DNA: TGTGCCAGCAGCGTTACTAGCGGGGGCTACGAGCAGTACTTC. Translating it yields CASSVTSGGYEQYF.

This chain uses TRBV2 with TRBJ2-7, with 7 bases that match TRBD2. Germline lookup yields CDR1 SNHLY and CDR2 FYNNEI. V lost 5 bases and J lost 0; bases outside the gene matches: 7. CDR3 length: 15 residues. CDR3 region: CASSRLAESSYEQYF. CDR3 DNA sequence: TGTGCCAGCAGTCGGCTAGCGGAAAGCTCCTACGAGCAGTACTTC. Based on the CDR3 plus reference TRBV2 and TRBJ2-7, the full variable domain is EPEVTQTPSHQVTQMGQEVILRCVPISNHLYFYWYRQILGQKVEFLVSFYNNEISEKSEIFDDQFSVERPDGSNFTLKIRSTKLEDSAMYFCASSRLAESSYEQYFGPGTRLTVT.

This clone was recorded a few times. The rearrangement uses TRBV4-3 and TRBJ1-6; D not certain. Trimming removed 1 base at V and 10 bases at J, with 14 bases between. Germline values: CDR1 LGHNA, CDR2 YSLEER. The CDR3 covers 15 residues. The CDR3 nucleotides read TGCGCCAGCAGCCAAGGACAAGTAGCGGGGTCACCCCTCCACTTT. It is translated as CASSQGQVAGSPLHF.